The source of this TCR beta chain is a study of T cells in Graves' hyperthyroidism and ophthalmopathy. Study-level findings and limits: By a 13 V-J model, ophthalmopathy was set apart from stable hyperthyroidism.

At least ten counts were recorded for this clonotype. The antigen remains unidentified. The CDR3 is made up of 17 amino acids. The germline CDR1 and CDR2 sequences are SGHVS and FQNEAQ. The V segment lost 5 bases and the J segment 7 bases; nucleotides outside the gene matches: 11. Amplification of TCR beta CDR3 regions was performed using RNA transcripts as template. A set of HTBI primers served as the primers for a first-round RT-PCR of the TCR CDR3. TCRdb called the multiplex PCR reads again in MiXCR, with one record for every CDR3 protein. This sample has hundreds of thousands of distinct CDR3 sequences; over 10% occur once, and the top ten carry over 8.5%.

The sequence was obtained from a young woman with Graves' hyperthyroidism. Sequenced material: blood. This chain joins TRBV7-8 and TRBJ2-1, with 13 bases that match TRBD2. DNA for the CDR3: TGTGCCAGCAGCCTACTAGCGGGAGGGCCGGATGGAAATGAGCAGTTCTTC. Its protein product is CASSLLAGGPDGNEQFF.